This is a list of T cell receptor beta chains from one sample in a study of human T cells and chemical hapten exposure. TCRdb re-called the RACE reads through MiXCR, storing one row per CDR3 protein. The sample contains tens of thousands of distinct CDR3 sequences, 10% to 13% of which appear only once. Here the sequenced sample was whole blood, taken in connection with sensitization to the hapten diphenylcyclopropenone (DPC). The receptor source for this set is a woman in her forties or fifties with alopecia areata. Some clones in this sample may be carry-over from other donors' samples. CDR3s include the opening cysteine and the closing phenylalanine or tryptophan. Fields, in order: clone size, D gene, V gene, J gene, CDR3 protein. The D gene is left open where the match is weak. Clone size is given for some rows only: seen once, a few or many times, or a class if the clone is expanded.

NA	NA	TRBV20-1	TRBJ1-2	CSASRGNYGYTF
many	NA	TRBV5-1	TRBJ2-5	CASTNGPGNQETQYF
many	NA	TRBV18	TRBJ1-1	CASSPEGEAFF
NA	TRBD2	TRBV10-3	TRBJ2-2	CAIVAGGPDTGELFF
few	NA	TRBV5-1	TRBJ2-3	CASSLMANADTQYF
NA	NA	TRBV30	TRBJ1-1	CAWSPSNTEAFF
many	TRBD1	TRBV7-8	TRBJ2-2	CASSRGQGYTGELFF
NA	NA	TRBV6-5	TRBJ2-1	CASRTASRPYNEQFF
NA	NA	TRBV10-3	TRBJ2-1	CAISYLDEQFF
NA	NA	TRBV28	TRBJ1-4	CASSPSAANEKLFF
NA	NA	TRBV25-1	TRBJ2-3	CASSERQGGDTQYF
many	NA	TRBV7-9	TRBJ1-1	CASSWGRGLNTEAFF
few	NA	TRBV6-2/TRBV6-3	TRBJ1-5	CASSYAQAPQHF
NA	TRBD1	TRBV2	TRBJ2-1	CASKMDRENNEQFF
NA	NA	TRBV9	TRBJ1-2	CASSVESNINYGYTF
few	TRBD1	TRBV5-8	TRBJ1-2	CASSPGQGAGYTF
NA	NA	TRBV2	TRBJ2-5	CASSEAPNQETQYF
NA	NA	TRBV6-6	TRBJ1-5	CASSYSVGAMAPSNQPQHF
many	NA	TRBV29-1	TRBJ2-3	CSVEESGTDTQYF
many	NA	TRBV20-1	TRBJ2-1	CSASSPRGNEQFF
many	NA	TRBV28	TRBJ1-5	CASSLSPQPQHF
many	NA	TRBV12-3/TRBV12-4	TRBJ2-2	CASSSRRVNTGELFF
many	NA	TRBV29-1	TRBJ2-7	CSVDNRVGEQYF
few	NA	TRBV30	TRBJ2-1	CAWSPGNEQFF
NA	NA	TRBV5-4	TRBJ2-3	CASSSGQIGTDTQYF
many	NA	TRBV13	TRBJ2-1	CASSYPGFYNEQFF
NA	NA	TRBV11-3	TRBJ2-2	CASSLKTGELFF
NA	NA	TRBV5-1	TRBJ2-7	CASSLAATYEQYF
few	NA	TRBV20-1	TRBJ2-2	CSATRTSMGTGELFF
many	TRBD2	TRBV3-1	TRBJ2-7	CASSQEVRLASYEQYF
many	TRBD1	TRBV6-1	TRBJ2-4	CASSGTQVTGNIQYF
few	NA	TRBV19	TRBJ2-7	CASSAGSAASYEQYF
NA	NA	TRBV24-1	TRBJ2-1	CATSDGDRQAYNEQFF
many	NA	TRBV20-1	TRBJ2-3	CSARGRGFTDTQYF
many	NA	TRBV29-1	TRBJ2-1	CSVDTGPDNEQFF
few	TRBD1	TRBV10-3	TRBJ1-2	CAIAAQGNYGYTF
many	TRBD2	TRBV20-1	TRBJ2-5	CSASSFLAVVETQYF
many	NA	TRBV7-9	TRBJ1-5	CASSLFGQPQHF
NA	TRBD2	TRBV4-2	TRBJ2-1	CASSPFVGLAEVRQFF
many	TRBD2	TRBV28	TRBJ2-7	CASLEGGSKDEQYF
many	NA	TRBV7-2	TRBJ2-3	CASSGEIPISTDTQYF
many	NA	TRBV7-9	TRBJ1-1	CASSSQVPLNTEAFF
few	NA	TRBV12-3/TRBV12-4	TRBJ1-5	CASSLAPALLTGQPQHF
few	TRBD1	TRBV18	TRBJ2-5	CASSPGQGAEETQYF
NA	TRBD1	TRBV7-2	TRBJ1-1	CASSLRQGNTEAFF
many	NA	TRBV19	TRBJ1-4	CASSPRGATNEKLFF
many	NA	TRBV6-6	TRBJ1-5	CASSYDEYSNQPQHF
many	NA	TRBV5-4	TRBJ2-3	CASSGGWRPRGADTQYF
NA	TRBD1	TRBV12-3/TRBV12-4	TRBJ1-5	CASSDRGGSNQSQHF
NA	NA	TRBV21-1	TRBJ2-7	CASSKEGHSYEQYF
many	TRBD1	TRBV10-3	TRBJ1-2	CAISRDRDFSGYTF
many	TRBD1	TRBV7-2	TRBJ2-1	CASSPGTDSNEQFF
few	NA	TRBV20-1	TRBJ1-5	CSASLHRVDQPQHF